The sequence of this T cell receptor (beta chain) was determined in a study of blood T cell repertoires in COVID-19. Study background: The analysed material was cDNA or gDNA that came from T cells, B-cell-depleted T cells, or PBMCs.

The CDR3 covers 15 residues. Looked up from germline, CDR1 is SQVTM and CDR2 is ANQGSEA. V lost 4 bases to trimming and J lost 3 bases, with 18 bases between them. Produced via immunoSEQ multiplex PCR; TCRdb's table is partial and in-frame only. Seen here are 60,000 to 75,000 clones, about 76% observed once, and the top ten hold 50%. The chain couples TRBV29-1 to TRBJ1-1; D is possibly TRBD1 (6 bases). Sequenced: peripheral blood. The sequence was obtained from a woman aged 80 or older with acute or convalescent COVID-19. CDR3 residues: CSVGSLQGKDTEAFF. The CDR3, as DNA: TGCAGCGTTGGATCCCTTCAGGGGAAGGACACTGAAGCTTTCTTT.